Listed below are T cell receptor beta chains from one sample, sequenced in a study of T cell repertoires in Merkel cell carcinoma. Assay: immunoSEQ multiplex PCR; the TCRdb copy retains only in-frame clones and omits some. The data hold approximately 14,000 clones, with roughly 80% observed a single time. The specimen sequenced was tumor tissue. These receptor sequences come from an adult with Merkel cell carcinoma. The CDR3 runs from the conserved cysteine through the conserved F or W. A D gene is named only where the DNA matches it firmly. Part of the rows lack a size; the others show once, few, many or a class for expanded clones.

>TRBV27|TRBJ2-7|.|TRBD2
CASSILAGGSYEQYF
TGTGCCAGCAGTATTCTAGCGGGGGGCTCCTACGAGCAGTACTTC
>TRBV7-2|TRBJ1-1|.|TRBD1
CASSPGGSGGRTEAFF
TGTGCCAGCAGCCCAGGGGGATCGGGAGGAAGGACTGAAGCTTTCTTT
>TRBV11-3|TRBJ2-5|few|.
CASSSDPLGTQYF
TGTGCCAGCAGCTCAGACCCGTTAGGGACCCAGTACTTC
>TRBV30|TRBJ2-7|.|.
CAWDQASGQYF
TGTGCCTGGGACCAGGCAAGTGGGCAGTACTTC
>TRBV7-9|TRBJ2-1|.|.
CASSLVFDEQFF
TGTGCCAGCAGCTTAGTTTTCGATGAGCAGTTCTTC
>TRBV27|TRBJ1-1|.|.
CASSIAGWAEAFF
TGTGCCAGCAGTATCGCTGGATGGGCTGAAGCTTTCTTT
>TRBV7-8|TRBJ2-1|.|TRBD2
CASSLIPSGGSSSYNEQFF
TGTGCCAGCAGCTTAATCCCTAGCGGGGGTTCGAGCTCCTACAATGAGCAGTTCTTC
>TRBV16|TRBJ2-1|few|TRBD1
CASSRDSRNEQFF
TGTGCCAGCAGCCGGGACAGTCGTAATGAGCAGTTCTTC
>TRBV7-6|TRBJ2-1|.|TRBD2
CASSLGGGNPLYNEQFF
TGTGCCAGCAGCTTAGGGGGAGGGAATCCCCTGTACAATGAGCAGTTCTTC
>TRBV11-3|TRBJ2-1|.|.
CASSLERGRAYNEQFF
TGTGCCAGCAGCTTAGAAAGGGGGAGGGCCTACAATGAGCAGTTCTTC
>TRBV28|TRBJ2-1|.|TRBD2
CASSPTGLEAYNEQFF
TGTGCCAGCAGTCCCACCGGACTAGAAGCCTACAATGAGCAGTTCTTC
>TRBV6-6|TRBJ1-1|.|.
CASTPTLTEAFF
TGTGCCAGCACCCCGACCCTCACTGAAGCTTTCTTT
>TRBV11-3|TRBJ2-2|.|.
CASSLGQNTGELFF
TGTGCCAGCAGCTTAGGACAGAACACCGGGGAGCTGTTTTTT
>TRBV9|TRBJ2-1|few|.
CASSPRGGVGTYNEQFF
TGTGCCAGCAGCCCCAGAGGGGGAGTCGGGACCTACAATGAGCAGTTCTTC
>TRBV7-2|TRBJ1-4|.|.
CASSPDNGGLGEKLFF
TGTGCCAGCAGCCCTGATAACGGCGGGCTTGGTGAAAAACTGTTTTTT
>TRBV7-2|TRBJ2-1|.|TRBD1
CASSSTGMGNEQFF
TGTGCCAGCAGCTCGACAGGGATGGGGAATGAGCAGTTCTTC
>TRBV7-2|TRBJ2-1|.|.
CASSFLNNEQFF
TGTGCCAGCAGCTTTTTGAACAATGAGCAGTTCTTC
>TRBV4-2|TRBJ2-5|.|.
CASSYREVETQYF
TGTGCCAGCAGTTACCGTGAGGTAGAGACCCAGTACTTC
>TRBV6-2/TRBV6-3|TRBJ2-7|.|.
CASSNGGTYEQYF
TGTGCCAGCAGCAATGGCGGGACCTACGAGCAGTACTTC
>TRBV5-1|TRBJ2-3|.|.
CASSSGRDTQYF
TGCGCCAGCAGCTCTGGTAGGGATACGCAGTATTTT
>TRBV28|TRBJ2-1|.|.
CASVEGGRSSYNEQFF
TGTGCCAGCGTTGAAGGGGGGCGGAGCTCCTACAATGAGCAGTTCTTC
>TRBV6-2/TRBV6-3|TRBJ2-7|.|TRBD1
CASSYLAGTGDGNEQYF
TGTGCCAGCAGTTACTTGGCTGGGACAGGGGACGGGAACGAGCAGTACTTC
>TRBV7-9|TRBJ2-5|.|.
CASNSQETQYF
TGTGCCAGCAATTCACAAGAGACCCAGTACTTC
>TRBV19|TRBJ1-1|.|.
CASKLDTAKGLNTEAFF
TGTGCCAGTAAACTGGACACCGCGAAGGGGCTGAACACTGAAGCTTTCTTT